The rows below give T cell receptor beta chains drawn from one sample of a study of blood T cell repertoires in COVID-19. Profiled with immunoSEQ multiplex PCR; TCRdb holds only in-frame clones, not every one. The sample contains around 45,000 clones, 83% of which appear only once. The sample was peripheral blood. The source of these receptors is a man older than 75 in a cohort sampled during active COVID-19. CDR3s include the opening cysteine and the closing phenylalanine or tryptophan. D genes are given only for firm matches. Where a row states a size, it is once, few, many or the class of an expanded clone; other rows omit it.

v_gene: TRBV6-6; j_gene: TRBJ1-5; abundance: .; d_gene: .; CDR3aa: CASTKTGNQPQHF; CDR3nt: TGTGCCAGCACCAAGACGGGGAATCAGCCCCAGCATTTT
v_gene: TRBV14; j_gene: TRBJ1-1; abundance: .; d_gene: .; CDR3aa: CASSRPLQGNTEAFF; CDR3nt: TGTGCCAGCAGCCGACCGTTACAGGGGAACACTGAAGCTTTCTTT
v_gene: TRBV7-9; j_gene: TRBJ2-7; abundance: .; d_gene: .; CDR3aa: CASSPSGLRGYEQYF; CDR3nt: TGTGCCAGCAGCCCCTCGGGACTGAGGGGATACGAGCAGTACTTC
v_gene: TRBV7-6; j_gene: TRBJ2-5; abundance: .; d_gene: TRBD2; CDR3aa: CASSFGGGIQETQYF; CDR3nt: TGTGCCAGCAGCTTCGGGGGAGGGATCCAAGAGACCCAGTACTTC
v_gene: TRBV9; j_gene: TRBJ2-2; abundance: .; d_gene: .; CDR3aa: CASSRDSLIGGELFF; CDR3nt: TGTGCCAGCAGCCGGGACTCATTAATTGGCGGGGAGCTGTTTTTT
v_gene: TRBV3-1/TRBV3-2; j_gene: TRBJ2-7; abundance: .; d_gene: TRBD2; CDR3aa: CASSLKSGASYEQYF; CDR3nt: TGTGCCAGCAGCCTTAAAAGCGGGGCATCCTACGAGCAGTACTTC
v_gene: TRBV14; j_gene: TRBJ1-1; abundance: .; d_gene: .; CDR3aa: CASSQGRGWSTEAFF; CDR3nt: TGTGCCAGCAGCCAAGGACGCGGGTGGTCCACTGAAGCTTTCTTT
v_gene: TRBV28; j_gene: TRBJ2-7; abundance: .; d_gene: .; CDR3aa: CASSLQWRSYEQYF; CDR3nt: TGTGCCAGCAGTTTACAGTGGAGGTCCTACGAGCAGTACTTC
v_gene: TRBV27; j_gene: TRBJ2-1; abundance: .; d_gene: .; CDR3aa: CASRDRWGYNEQFF; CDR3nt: TGTGCCAGCAGGGACAGATGGGGCTACAATGAGCAGTTCTTC
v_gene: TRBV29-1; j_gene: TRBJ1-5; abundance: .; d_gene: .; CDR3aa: CSVEGGGGQPQHF; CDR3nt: TGCAGCGTTGAGGGGGGAGGGGGTCAGCCCCAGCATTTT
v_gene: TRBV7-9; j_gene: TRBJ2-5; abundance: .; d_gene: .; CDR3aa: CASSLGPTEYQETQYF; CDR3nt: TGTGCCAGCAGCTTAGGGCCGACAGAGTACCAAGAGACCCAGTACTTC
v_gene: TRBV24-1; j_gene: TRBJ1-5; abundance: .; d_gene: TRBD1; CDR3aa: CATSDAQGADQPQHF; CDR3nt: TGTGCCACCAGTGACGCACAGGGGGCGGATCAGCCCCAGCATTTT
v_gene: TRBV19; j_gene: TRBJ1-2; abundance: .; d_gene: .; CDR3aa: CASSTLRHGYTF; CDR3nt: TGTGCCAGTTCGACACTCCGACATGGCTACACCTTC
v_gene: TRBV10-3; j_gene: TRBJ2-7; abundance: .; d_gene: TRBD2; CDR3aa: CAISPGGGSYEQYF; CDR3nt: TGTGCCATCAGCCCTGGGGGGGGCTCCTACGAGCAGTACTTC
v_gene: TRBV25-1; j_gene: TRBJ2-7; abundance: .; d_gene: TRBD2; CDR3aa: CASSGGLAGGYEQYF; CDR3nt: TGTGCCAGCAGTGGGGGACTAGCGGGAGGTTACGAGCAGTACTTC
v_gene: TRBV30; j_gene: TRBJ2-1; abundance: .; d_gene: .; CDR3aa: CAWTPGGNEQFF; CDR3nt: TGTGCCTGGACTCCCGGGGGCAATGAGCAGTTCTTC
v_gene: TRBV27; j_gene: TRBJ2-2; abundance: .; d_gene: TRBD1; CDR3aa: CASSLTGHGELFF; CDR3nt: TGTGCCAGCAGTTTGACAGGGCACGGGGAGCTGTTTTTT
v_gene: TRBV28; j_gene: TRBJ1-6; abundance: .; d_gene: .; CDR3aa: CASSPSGYNSPLHF; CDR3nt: TGTGCCAGCAGTCCCTCGGGCTATAATTCACCCCTCCACTTT
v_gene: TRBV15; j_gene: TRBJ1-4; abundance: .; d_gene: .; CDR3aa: CATSLGRVVGNEKLFF; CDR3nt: TGTGCCACCAGCCTTGGGAGGGTGGTTGGTAATGAAAAACTGTTTTTT
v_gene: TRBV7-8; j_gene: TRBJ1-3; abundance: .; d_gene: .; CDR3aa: CASSFGRGSGNTIYF; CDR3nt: TGTGCCAGCAGCTTTGGCAGGGGCTCTGGAAACACCATATATTTT
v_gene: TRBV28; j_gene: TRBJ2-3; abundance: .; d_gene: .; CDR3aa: CASSFSRSSTDTQYF; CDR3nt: TGTGCCAGCAGTTTCTCGAGGTCTAGCACAGATACGCAGTATTTT
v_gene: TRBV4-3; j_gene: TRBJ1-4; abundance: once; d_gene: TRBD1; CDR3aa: CASSQSQGAEKLFF; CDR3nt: TGCGCCAGCAGCCAATCCCAGGGGGCGGAAAAACTGTTTTTT
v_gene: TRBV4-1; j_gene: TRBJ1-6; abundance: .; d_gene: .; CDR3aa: CASSRNRADNSPLHF; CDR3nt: TGCGCCAGCAGCCGCAACAGGGCTGATAATTCACCCCTCCACTTT
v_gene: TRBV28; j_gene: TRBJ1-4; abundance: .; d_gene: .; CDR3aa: CASSRDRVSEKLFF; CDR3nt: TGTGCCAGCAGTAGAGACAGAGTGAGTGAAAAACTGTTTTTT
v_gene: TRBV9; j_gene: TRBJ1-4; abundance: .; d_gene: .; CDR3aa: CASSVQGTNEKLFF; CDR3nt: TGTGCCAGCAGCGTACAGGGAACTAATGAAAAACTGTTTTTT
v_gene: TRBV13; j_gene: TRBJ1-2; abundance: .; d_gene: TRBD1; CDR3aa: CASSLGRTGVGGGYTF; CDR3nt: TGTGCCAGCAGCTTAGGACGGACAGGTGTTGGGGGTGGCTACACCTTC
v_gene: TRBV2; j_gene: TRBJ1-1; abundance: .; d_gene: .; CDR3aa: CASRLTQLMRSEAFF; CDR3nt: TGTGCCAGCAGGCTTACCCAATTAATGAGGTCTGAAGCTTTCTTT
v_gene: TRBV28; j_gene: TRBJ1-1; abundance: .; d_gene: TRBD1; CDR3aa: CASSAWTGQNTEAFF; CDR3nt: TGTGCCAGCAGCGCCTGGACAGGCCAGAACACTGAAGCTTTCTTT
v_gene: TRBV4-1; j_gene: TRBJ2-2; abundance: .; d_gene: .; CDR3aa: CASSQAGAKNTGELFF; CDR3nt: TGCGCCAGCAGCCAAGCAGGGGCCAAGAACACCGGGGAGCTGTTTTTT
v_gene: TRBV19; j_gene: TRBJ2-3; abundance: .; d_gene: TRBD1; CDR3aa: CASSSWQGATDTQYF; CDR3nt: TGTGCCAGTAGTTCCTGGCAGGGGGCAACAGATACGCAGTATTTT
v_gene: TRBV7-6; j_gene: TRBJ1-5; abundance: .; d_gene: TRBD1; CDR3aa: CASSRTGGPNQPQHF; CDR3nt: TGTGCCAGCAGCCGTACAGGGGGCCCAAATCAGCCCCAGCATTTT
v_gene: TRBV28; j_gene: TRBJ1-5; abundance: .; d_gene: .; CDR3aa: CASSFFGGGQPQHF; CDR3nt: TGTGCCAGCAGTTTTTTTGGGGGAGGGCAGCCCCAGCATTTT
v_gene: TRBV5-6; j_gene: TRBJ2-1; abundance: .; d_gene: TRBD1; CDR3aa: CASSLIRTGSSYNEQFF; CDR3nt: TGTGCCAGCAGCTTAATAAGGACAGGGAGCTCCTACAATGAGCAGTTCTTC
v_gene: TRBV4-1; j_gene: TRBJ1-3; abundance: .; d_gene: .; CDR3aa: CASSPGRGTSGNTIYF; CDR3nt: TGCGCCAGCAGCCCTGGAAGGGGGACGTCTGGAAACACCATATATTTT
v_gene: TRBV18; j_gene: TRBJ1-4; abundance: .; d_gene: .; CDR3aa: CASSLDRLELFF; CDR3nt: TGTGCCAGCTCCCTCGACCGTCTAGAACTGTTTTTT
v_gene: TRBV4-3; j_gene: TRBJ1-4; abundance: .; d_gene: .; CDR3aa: CASSPTGATNEKLFF; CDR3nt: TGCGCCAGCAGCCCGACAGGTGCAACTAATGAAAAACTGTTTTTT
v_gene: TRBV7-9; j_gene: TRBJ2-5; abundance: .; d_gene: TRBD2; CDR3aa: CASSFQRLAGGIQETQYF; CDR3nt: TGTGCCAGCAGCTTTCAGAGACTAGCGGGGGGAATCCAAGAGACCCAGTACTTC
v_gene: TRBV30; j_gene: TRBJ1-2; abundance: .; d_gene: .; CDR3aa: CAWSRGRASNYGYTF; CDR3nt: TGTGCCTGGAGTAGGGGGAGGGCATCTAACTATGGCTACACCTTC
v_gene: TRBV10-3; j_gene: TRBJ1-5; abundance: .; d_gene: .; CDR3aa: CAISERGDQPQHF; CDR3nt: TGTGCCATCAGTGAACGGGGGGATCAGCCCCAGCATTTT
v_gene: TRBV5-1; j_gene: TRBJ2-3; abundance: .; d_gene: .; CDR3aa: CASIARPSSTDTQYF; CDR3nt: TGCGCCAGCATAGCGCGCCCTTCTAGCACAGATACGCAGTATTTT
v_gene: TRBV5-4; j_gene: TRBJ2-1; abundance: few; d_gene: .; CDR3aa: CASSLGAGGNEQFF; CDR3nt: TGTGCCAGCAGCTTGGGAGCTGGAGGCAATGAGCAGTTCTTC
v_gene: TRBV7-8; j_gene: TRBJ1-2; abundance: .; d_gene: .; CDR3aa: CASSLSTAGVYGYTF; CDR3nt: TGTGCCAGCAGCTTAAGTACGGCAGGGGTCTATGGCTACACCTTC
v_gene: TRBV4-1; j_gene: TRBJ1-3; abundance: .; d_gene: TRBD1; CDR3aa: CASSQVTGAGNTIYF; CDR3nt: TGCGCCAGCAGCCAAGTTACAGGGGCTGGAAACACCATATATTTT
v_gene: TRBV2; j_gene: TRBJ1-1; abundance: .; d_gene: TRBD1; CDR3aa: CASGKTGATGAFF; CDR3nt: TGTGCCAGCGGAAAGACAGGGGCAACGGGAGCTTTCTTT
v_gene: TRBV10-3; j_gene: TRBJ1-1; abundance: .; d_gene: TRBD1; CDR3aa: CAISVTGGTEAFF; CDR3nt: TGTGCCATATCCGTGACAGGGGGCACTGAAGCTTTCTTT
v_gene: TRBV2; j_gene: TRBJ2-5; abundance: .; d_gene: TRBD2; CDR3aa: CASGREGLQETQYF; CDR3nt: TGTGCCAGCGGGCGGGAGGGCCTCCAAGAGACCCAGTACTTC
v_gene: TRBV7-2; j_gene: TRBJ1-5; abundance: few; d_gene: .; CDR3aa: CASSQDWGNQPQHF; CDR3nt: TGTGCCAGCAGCCAGGACTGGGGCAATCAGCCCCAGCATTTT
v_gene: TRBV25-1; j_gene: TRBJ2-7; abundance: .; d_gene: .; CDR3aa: CASSGTPGSDSYEQYF; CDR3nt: TGTGCCAGCAGTGGGACCCCTGGGAGCGACTCCTACGAGCAGTACTTC
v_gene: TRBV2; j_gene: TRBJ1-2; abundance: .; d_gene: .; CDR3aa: CASSATWGGQGGYTF; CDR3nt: TGTGCCAGCAGTGCTACCTGGGGGGGGCAGGGTGGCTACACCTTC
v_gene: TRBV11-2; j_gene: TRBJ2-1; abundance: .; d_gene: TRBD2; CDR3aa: CASSLGFTSGKNNEQFF; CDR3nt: TGTGCCAGCAGCTTAGGCTTCACTAGCGGTAAAAACAATGAGCAGTTCTTC
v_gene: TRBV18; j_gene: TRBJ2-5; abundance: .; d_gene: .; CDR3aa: CASSPPTRGTQYF; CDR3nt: TGTGCCAGCTCACCACCAACGCGGGGGACCCAGTACTTC
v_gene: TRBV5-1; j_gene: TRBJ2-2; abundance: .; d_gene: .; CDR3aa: CASRREVTGELFF; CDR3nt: TGCGCCAGCAGACGGGAAGTTACCGGGGAGCTGTTTTTT
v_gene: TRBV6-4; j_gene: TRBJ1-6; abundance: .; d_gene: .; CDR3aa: CASSGNQGPLHF; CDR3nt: TGTGCCAGCAGTGGAAACCAGGGACCCCTCCACTTT
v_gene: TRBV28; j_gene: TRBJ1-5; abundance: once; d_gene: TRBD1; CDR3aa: CASAWGDRGRNQPQHF; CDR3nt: TGTGCCAGCGCCTGGGGAGACAGGGGCCGCAATCAGCCCCAGCATTTT
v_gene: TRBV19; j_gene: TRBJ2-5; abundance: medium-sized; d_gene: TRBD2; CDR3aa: CASSIGLAGAETQYF; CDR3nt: TGTGCCAGTAGTATTGGCCTAGCGGGAGCTGAGACCCAGTACTTC